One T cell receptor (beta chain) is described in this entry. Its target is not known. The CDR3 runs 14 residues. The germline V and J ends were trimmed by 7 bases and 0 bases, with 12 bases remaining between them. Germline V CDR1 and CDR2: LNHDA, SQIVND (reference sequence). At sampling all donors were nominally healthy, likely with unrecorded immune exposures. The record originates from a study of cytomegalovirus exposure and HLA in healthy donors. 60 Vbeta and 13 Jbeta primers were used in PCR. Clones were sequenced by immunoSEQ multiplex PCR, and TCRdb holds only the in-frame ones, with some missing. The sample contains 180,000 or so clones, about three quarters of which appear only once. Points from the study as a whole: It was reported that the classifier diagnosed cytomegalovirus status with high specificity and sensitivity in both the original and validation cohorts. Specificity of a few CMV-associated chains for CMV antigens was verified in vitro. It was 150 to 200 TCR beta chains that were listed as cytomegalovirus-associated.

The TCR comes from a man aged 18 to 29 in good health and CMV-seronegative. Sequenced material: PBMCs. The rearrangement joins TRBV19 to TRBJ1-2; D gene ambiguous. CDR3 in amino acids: CASTLNEANYGYTF. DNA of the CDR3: TGTGCCAGTACCCTCAACGAGGCTAACTATGGCTACACCTTC.